This T cell receptor (beta chain) derives from a study of blood T cell repertoires in COVID-19. Study background: Acute and convalescent COVID-19 samples came from the United States, Italy and Spain. PBMCs, B-cell-depleted T cells, or T cells were the source of the cDNA or gDNA that made up the material.

Per the original data handling: Amplification from reference gene primers served as the basis for estimated nucleated cell counts. The table came from immunoSEQ multiplex PCR; TCRdb's copy has only in-frame clones and leaves some out. The V and J calls and clone size are taken from that table; D and trimming were inferred from the DNA. The sample includes some 80,000 clones, roughly 82% seen only once; the top ten take less than 8.5%. The CDR3 consists of 15 residues. From germline, CDR1 is LNHNV and CDR2 YYDKDF (reference sequence). The V and J ends lost 3 bases and 5 bases, in that order; junction bases with no gene match: 8.

The genes are TRBV15 and TRBJ2-7, with TRBD1 identical over 9 bases. The sequenced sample was peripheral blood. The receptor was derived from a human donor in a cohort sampled during active COVID-19. The CDR3 nucleotides read TGTGCCACCAGCAGCCTACAGGGGGCAGTCGACGAGCAGTACTTC. It translates to CATSSLQGAVDEQYF.